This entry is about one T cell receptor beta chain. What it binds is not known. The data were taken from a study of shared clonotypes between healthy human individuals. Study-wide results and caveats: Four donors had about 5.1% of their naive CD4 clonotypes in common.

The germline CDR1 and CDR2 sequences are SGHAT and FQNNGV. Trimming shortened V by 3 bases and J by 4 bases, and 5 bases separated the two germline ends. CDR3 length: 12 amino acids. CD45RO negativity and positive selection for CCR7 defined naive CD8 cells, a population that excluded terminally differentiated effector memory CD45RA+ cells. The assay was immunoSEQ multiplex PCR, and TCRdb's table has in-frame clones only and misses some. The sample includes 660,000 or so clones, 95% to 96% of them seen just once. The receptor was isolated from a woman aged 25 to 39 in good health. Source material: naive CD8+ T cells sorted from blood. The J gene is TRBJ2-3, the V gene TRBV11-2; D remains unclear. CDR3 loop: CASSFGSDTQYF. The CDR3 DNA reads TGTGCCAGCAGCTTCGGGTCAGATACGCAGTATTTT.